Described below is a single T cell receptor beta chain sequence and its context. The antigen remains undetermined. TCRdb's copy holds only in-frame clones and misses some; the assay was immunoSEQ multiplex PCR. The repertoire consists of 95,000 to 150,000 clones, with about 90% occurring once and the leading ten covering 11% to 15%. This sample is part of a study of T cell responses to AZD1222 COVID-19 vaccine. Study observations and caveats: Seropositive AZD1222 recipients at baseline numbered only 5 or 6. Regions left unmutated in variants are reportedly the target of nearly half of spike-specific TCRs.

The CDR3 consists of 17 residues. Germline-derived CDR1 and CDR2 are SGHRS and YFSETQ. V lost 4 bases and J lost 0, with 14 bases in between. The material was peripheral blood, obtained on day 0 of AZD1222 vaccination. This TCR was sampled from an adult in good health. The rearrangement uses TRBV5-1 and TRBJ2-6, with TRBD1 as a possible D gene (6 bases). CDR3 region: CASSPTGDPSGANVLTF. The CDR3 nucleotides are TGCGCCAGCAGCCCGACAGGTGACCCCTCTGGGGCCAACGTCCTGACTTTC.